The sequence of this TCR beta chain was determined in a study of cytomegalovirus exposure and HLA in healthy donors. With 60 Vbeta and 13 Jbeta primers, the PCR was carried out. Assay: immunoSEQ multiplex PCR; the TCRdb copy retains only in-frame clones and omits some. The sample consists of about 200,000 clones, around three quarters of them appearing once. The CDR3 runs 13 residues. Germline CDR1 is MDHEN and CDR2 is SYDVKM. Trimming removed 3 bases at V and 0 bases at J, with 5 bases between. As to this clone: Its antigen is still unknown.

Study results and limitations: Immune exposure was documented only through CMV serostatus. Earlier analysis found most TCR beta V segments productive about 90% or about 30% of the time.

The chain has TRBV28 and TRBJ2-5; D ambiguous. This receptor was taken from a man in his thirties or forties in good health and CMV-seronegative. The specimen was PBMCs. Here the CDR3 DNA reads TGTGCCAGCAGTTTCCTCTACCAAGAGACCCAGTACTTC. This translates into CASSFLYQETQYF.